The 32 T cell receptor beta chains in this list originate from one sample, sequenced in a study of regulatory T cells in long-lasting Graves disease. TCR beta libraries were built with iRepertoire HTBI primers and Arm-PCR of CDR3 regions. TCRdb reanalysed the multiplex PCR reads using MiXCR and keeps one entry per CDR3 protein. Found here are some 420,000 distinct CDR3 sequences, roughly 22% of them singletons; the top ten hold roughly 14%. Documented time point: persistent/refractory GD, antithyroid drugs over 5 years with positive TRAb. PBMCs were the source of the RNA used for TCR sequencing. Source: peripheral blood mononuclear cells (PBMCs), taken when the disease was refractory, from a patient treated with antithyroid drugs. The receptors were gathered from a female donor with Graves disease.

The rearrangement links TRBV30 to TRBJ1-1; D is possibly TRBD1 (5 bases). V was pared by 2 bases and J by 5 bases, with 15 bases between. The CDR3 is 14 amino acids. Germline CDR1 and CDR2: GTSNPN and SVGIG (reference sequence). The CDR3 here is CAWSPSLGETEAFF. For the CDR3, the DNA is TGTGCCTGGAGTCCCAGCCTAGGGGAAACTGAAGCTTTCTTT.

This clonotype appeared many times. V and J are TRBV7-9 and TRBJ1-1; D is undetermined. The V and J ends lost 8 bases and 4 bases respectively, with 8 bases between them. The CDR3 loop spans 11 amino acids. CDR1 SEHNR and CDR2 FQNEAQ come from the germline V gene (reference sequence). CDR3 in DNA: TGTGCCAGCCGGGAAGTCACTGAAGCTTTCTTT. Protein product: CASREVTEAFF. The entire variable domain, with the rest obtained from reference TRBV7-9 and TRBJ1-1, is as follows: DTGVSQNPRHKITKRGQNVTFRCDPISEHNRLYWYRQTLGQGPEFLTYFQNEAQLEKSRLLSDRFSAERPKGSFSTLEIQRTEQGDSAMYLCASREVTEAFFGQGTRLTVV.

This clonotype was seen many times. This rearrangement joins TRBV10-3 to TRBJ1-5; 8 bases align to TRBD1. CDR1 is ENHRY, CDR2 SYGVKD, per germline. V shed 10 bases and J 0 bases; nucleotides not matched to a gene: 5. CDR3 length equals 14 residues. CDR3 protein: CATWTGNSNQPQHF. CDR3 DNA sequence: TGTGCCACCTGGACAGGGAATAGCAATCAGCCCCAGCATTTT.

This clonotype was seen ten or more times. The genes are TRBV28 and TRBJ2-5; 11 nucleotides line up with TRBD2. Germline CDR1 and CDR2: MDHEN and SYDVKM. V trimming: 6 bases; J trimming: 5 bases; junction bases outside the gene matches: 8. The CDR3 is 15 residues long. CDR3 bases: TGTGCCAGCAGCCAGGAACTAGCGGGAGTGGAGACCCAGTACTTC. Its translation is CASSQELAGVETQYF. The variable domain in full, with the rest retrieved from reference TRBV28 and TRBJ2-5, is DVKVTQSSRYLVKRTGEKVFLECVQDMDHENMFWYRQDPGLGLRLIYFSYDVKMKEKGDIPEGYSVSREKKERFSLILESASTNQTSMYLCASSQELAGVETQYFGPGTRLLVL.

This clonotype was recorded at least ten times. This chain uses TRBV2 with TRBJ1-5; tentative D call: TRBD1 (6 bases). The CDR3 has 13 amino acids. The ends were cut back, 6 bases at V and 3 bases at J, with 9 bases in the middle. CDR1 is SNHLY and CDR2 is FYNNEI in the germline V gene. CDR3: CASRRQANQPQHF. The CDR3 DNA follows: TGTGCCAGCAGAAGACAGGCCAATCAGCCCCAGCATTTT.

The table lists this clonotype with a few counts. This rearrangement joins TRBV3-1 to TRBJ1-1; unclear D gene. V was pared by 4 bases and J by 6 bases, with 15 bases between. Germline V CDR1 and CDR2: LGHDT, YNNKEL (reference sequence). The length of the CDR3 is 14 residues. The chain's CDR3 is CASSPKGYEAEAFF. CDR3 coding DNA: TGTGCCAGCAGCCCCAAAGGGTACGAGGCTGAAGCTTTCTTT.

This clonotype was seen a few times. CDR3 loop: CASRADRIAYEQYF. In DNA, the CDR3 is TGCGCCAGCAGGGCGGACAGGATAGCCTACGAGCAGTACTTC. The chain combines TRBV10-2 with TRBJ2-7, with TRBD1 matching over 7 bases. Germline V gene sequence: CDR1 WSHSY, CDR2 SAAADI. V gave up 6 bases and J gave up 2 bases; unmatched junction bases: 7. The CDR3 covers 14 residues.

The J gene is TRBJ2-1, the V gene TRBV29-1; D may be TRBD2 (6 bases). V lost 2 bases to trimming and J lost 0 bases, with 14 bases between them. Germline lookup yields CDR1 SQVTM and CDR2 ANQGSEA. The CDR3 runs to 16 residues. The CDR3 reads CSVELKAGSSYNEQFF. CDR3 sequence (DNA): TGCAGCGTTGAACTGAAGGCGGGGAGCTCCTACAATGAGCAGTTCTTC.

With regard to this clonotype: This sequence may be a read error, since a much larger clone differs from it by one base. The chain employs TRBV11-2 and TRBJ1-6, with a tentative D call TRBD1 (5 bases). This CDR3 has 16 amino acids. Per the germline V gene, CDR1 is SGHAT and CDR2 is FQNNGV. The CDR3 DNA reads TGTGCCGGCAGCCATACGCCGGGACTGAGTAATTCACCCCTCCACTTT. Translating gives CAGSHTPGLSNSPLHF.

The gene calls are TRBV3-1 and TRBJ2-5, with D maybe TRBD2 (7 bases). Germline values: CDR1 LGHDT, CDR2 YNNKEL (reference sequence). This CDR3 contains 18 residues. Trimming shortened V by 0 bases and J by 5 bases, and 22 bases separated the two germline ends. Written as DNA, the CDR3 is TGTGCCAGCAGCCAAGATCTGGGGGGGCATACCCCCTGGGAGACCCAGTACTTC. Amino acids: CASSQDLGGHTPWETQYF.

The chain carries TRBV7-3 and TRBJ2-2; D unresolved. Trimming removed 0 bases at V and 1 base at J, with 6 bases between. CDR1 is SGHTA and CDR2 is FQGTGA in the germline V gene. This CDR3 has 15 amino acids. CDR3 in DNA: TGTGCCAGCAGCTTAACGGTTCAGAACACCGGGGAGCTGTTTTTT. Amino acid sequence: CASSLTVQNTGELFF.

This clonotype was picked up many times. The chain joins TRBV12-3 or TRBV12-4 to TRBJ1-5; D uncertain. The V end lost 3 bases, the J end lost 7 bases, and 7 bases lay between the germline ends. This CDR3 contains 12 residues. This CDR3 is CASSFEGQPQHF. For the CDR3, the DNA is TGTGCCAGCAGTTTTGAAGGACAGCCCCAGCATTTT.

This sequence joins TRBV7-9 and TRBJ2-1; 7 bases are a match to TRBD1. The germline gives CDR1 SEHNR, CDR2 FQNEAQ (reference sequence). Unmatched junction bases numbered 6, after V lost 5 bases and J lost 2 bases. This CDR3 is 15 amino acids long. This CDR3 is CASSTQGRAYNEQFF. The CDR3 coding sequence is TGTGCCAGCAGCACACAGGGGAGAGCCTACAATGAGCAGTTCTTC.

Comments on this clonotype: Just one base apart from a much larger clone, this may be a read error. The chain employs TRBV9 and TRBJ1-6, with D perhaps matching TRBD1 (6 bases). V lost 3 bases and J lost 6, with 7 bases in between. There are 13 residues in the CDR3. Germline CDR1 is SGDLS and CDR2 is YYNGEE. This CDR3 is CASSGRGNSPLHF. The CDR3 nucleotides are TGTGCCAGCAGCGGCAGGGGTAATTCACCCCTCCACTTT.

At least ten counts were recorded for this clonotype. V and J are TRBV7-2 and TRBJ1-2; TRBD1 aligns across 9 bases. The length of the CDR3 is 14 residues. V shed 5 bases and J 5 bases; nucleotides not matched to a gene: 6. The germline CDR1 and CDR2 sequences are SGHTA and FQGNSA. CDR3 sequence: CASSRPGQGYGYTF. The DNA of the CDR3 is TGTGCCAGCAGCCGTCCGGGACAGGGATATGGCTACACCTTC. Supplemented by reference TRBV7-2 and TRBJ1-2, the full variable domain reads GAGVSQSPSNKVTEKGKDVELRCDPISGHTALYWYRQSLGQGLEFLIYFQGNSAPDKSGLPSDRFSAERTGGSVSTLTIQRTQQEDSAVYLCASSRPGQGYGYTFGSGTRLTVV.

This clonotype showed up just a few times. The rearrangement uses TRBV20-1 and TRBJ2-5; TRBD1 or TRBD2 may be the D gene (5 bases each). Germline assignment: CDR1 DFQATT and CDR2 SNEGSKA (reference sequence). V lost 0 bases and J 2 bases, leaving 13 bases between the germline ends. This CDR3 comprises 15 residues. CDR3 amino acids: CSARDRLRGQETQYF. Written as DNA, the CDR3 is TGCAGTGCTAGAGATAGGTTGAGGGGTCAAGAGACCCAGTACTTC.

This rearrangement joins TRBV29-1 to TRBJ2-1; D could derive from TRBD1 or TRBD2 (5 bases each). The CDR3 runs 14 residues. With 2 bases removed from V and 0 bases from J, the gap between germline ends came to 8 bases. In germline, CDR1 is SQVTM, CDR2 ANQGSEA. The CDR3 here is CSVEWGSSYNEQFF. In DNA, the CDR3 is TGCAGCGTTGAATGGGGGAGCTCCTACAATGAGCAGTTCTTC.

CDR3 sequence reads: CAISESLSTDTQYF. The CDR3 nucleotides are TGTGCCATCAGTGAGTCTCTGAGCACAGATACGCAGTATTTT. This chain joins TRBV10-3 and TRBJ2-3; D is unresolved. CDR3 length: 14 residues. Between the trimmed V and J ends, which lost 0 bases and 0 bases, there was a span of 4 bases. Germline CDR1 and CDR2: ENHRY and SYGVKD.

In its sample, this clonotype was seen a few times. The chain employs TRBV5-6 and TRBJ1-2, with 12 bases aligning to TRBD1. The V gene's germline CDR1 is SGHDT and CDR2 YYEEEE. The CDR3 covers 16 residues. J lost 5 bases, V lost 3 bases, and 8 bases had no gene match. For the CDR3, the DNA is TGTGCCAGCAGCTCCCGGGACAGGGGGCGCGGGTATGGCTACACCTTC. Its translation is CASSSRDRGRGYGYTF. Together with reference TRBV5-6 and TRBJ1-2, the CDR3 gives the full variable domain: DAGVTQSPTHLIKTRGQQVTLRCSPKSGHDTVSWYQQALGQGPQFIFQYYEEEERQRGNFPDRFSGHQFPNYSSELNVNALLLGDSALYLCASSSRDRGRGYGYTFGSGTRLTVV.

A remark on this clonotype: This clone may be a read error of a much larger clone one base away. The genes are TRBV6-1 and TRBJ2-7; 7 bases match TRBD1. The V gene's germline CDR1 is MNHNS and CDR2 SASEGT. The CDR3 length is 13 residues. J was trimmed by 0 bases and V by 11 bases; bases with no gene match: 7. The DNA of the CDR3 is TGTGCCGGTCGGGACAGTTCCTCCTACGAGCAGTACTTC. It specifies CAGRDSSSYEQYF.

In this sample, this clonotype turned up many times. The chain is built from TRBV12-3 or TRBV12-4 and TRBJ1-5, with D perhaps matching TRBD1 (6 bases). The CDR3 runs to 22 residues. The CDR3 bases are TGTCGGCGCATCCACCGGGGGACAATATATCCTACCCTACCCCATAGCAATCAGCCCCAGCATTTT. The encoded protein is CRRIHRGTIYPTLPHSNQPQHF.

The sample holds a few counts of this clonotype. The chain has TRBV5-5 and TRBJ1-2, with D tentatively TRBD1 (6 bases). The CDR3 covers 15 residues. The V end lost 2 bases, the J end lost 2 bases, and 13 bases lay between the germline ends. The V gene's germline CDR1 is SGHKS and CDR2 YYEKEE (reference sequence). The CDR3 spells CASSFGGTSNYGYTF. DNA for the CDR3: TGTGCCAGCAGCTTCGGGGGCACCTCGAACTATGGCTACACCTTC.

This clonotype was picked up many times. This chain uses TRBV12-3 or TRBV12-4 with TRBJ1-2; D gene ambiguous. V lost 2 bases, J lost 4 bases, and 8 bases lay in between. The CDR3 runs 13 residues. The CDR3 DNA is TGTGCCAGCAGTTTATCGGTAACCTATGGCTACACCTTC. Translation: CASSLSVTYGYTF.

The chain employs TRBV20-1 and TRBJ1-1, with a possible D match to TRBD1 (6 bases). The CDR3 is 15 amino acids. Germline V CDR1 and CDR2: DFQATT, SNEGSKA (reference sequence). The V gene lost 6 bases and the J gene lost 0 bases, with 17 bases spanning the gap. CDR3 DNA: TGCAGTGCAAAGGGGGGGCCCTTTATGAACACTGAAGCTTTCTTT. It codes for CSAKGGPFMNTEAFF.

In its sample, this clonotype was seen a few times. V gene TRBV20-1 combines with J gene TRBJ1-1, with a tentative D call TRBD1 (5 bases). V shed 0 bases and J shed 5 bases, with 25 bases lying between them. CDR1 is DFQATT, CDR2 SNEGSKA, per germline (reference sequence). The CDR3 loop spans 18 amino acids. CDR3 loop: CSARDLWDRRRDVTEAFF. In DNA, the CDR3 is TGCAGTGCTAGAGATTTATGGGACCGGAGGAGGGATGTGACTGAAGCTTTCTTT.

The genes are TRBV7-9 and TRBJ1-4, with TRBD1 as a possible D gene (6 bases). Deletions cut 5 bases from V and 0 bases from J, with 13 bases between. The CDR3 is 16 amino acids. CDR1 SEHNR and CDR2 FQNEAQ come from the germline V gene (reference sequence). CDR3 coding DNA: TGTGCCAGCAGCCCTCGCTCAGGGGCAACTAATGAAAAACTGTTTTTT. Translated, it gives CASSPRSGATNEKLFF. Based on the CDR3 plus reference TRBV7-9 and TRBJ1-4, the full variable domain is DTGVSQNPRHKITKRGQNVTFRCDPISEHNRLYWYRQTLGQGPEFLTYFQNEAQLEKSRLLSDRFSAERPKGSFSTLEIQRTEQGDSAMYLCASSPRSGATNEKLFFGSGTQLSVL.

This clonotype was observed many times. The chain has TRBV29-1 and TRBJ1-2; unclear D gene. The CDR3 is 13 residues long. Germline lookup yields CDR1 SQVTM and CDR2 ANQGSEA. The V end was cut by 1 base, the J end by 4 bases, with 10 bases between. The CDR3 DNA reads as TGCAGCGTTGAAGGGGAGGCCGCCTATGGCTACACCTTC. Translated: CSVEGEAAYGYTF.

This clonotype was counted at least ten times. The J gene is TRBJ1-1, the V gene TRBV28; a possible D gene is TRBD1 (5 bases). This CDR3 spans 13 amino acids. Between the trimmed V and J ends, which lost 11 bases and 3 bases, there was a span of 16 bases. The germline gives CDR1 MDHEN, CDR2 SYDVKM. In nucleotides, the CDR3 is TGTGCCGGCACCGGGGGAGGGGACACTGAAGCTTTCTTT. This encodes CAGTGGGDTEAFF. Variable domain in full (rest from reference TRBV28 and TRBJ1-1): DVKVTQSSRYLVKRTGEKVFLECVQDMDHENMFWYRQDPGLGLRLIYFSYDVKMKEKGDIPEGYSVSREKKERFSLILESASTNQTSMYLCAGTGGGDTEAFFGQGTRLTVV.

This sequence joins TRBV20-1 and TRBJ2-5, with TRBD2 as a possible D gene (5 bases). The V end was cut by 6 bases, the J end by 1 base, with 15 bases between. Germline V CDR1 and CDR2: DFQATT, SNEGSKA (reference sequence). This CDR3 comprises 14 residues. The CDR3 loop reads CSAREDSFQETQYF. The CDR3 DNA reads TGCAGTGCCCGGGAAGACTCTTTCCAAGAGACCCAGTACTTC.

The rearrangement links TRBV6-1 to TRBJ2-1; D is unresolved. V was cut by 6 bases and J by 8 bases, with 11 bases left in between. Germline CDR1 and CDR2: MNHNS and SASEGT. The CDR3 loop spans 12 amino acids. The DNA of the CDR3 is TGTGCCAGCAGAGGGCAGAACCATGAGCAGTTCTTC. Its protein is CASRGQNHEQFF.

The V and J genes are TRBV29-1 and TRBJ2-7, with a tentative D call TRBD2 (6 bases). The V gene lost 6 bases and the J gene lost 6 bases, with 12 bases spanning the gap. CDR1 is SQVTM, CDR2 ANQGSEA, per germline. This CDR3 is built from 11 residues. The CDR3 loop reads CSVFGGGEQYF. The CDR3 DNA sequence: TGCAGCGTATTCGGGGGAGGCGAGCAGTACTTC.

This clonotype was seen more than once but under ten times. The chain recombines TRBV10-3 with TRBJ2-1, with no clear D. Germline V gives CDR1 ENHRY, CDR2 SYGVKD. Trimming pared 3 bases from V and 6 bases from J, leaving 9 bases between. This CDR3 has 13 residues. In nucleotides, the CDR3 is TGTGCCATCAGTGAAAATCTAAGCAATGAGCAGTTCTTC. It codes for CAISENLSNEQFF.